The following is a T cell receptor (beta chain) sequence with its context. No antigen is known for it. Unmatched junction bases numbered 9, after V lost 6 bases and J lost 4 bases. The germline gives CDR1 SEHNR, CDR2 FQNEAQ (reference sequence). This CDR3 region has 15 residues. PCR primers comprised 60 Vbeta and 13 Jbeta primers. The data were produced by immunoSEQ multiplex PCR, yet TCRdb's version contains in-frame clones alone and is incomplete. The profile shows about 95,000 clones, roughly three quarters of them singletons. The sample belongs to a study of cytomegalovirus exposure and HLA in healthy donors. Study observations and caveats: In a later analysis, a genetic analysis reported fewer productive-TCR N-insertions in an Asian-associated ancestry cluster than the cohort average. In a later analysis, HLA-C alleles had the fewest associated TCRs, DRB1 alleles the most.

What was sequenced was PBMCs. This clonotype was sampled from a woman aged 40 to 49 in good health and CMV-seronegative. V gene TRBV7-9 combines with J gene TRBJ1-1; TRBD1 aligns across 9 bases. In DNA form, the CDR3 reads TGTGCCAGCAGAGGGGACAGGGTGGTGATCACTGAAGCTTTCTTT. This translates into CASRGDRVVITEAFF.